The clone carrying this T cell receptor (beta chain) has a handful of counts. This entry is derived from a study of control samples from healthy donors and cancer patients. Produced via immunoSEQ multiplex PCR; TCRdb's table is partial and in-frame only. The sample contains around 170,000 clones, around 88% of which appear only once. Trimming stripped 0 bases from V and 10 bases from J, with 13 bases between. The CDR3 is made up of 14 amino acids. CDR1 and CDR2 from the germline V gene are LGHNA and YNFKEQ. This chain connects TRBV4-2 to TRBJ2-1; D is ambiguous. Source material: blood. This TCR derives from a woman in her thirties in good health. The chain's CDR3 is CASSQDLESLEQFF. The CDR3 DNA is TGTGCCAGCAGCCAAGATCTGGAAAGTTTGGAGCAGTTCTTC.